This T cell receptor beta chain was identified during a study of cytomegalovirus exposure and HLA in healthy donors. The PCR was carried out with 60 Vbeta primers and 13 Jbeta primers. Sequenced by immunoSEQ multiplex PCR; TCRdb stores in-frame clones only, minus some. The sample has 150,000 to 200,000 clones; around 78% are singletons. Germline V gene data show CDR1 as SNHLY and CDR2 as FYNNEI. The CDR3 is 15 amino acids. Trimming took 4 bases from V and 12 from J; bases not matched to a gene: 13. The source of this sequence is a woman aged 35 to 49 in good health and CMV-seronegative. This chain uses TRBV2 with TRBJ2-1, with 9 bases identical to TRBD2. Sequences were obtained from PBMCs. The CDR3 DNA follows: TGTGCCAGCAGTGGCTATAGCGGGGGAGCCCAGGGGCAGTTCTTC. Translating it yields CASSGYSGGAQGQFF. The full variable domain, with the rest looked up from reference TRBV2 and TRBJ2-1, is EPEVTQTPSHQVTQMGQEVILRCVPISNHLYFYWYRQILGQKVEFLVSFYNNEISEKSEIFDDQFSVERPDGSNFTLKIRSTKLEDSAMYFCASSGYSGGAQGQFFGPGTRLTVL.